The present T cell receptor (beta chain) was sequenced within a study of blood T cells in healthy people across ages. Notes on the study in general: Age brought a roughly linear fall in TCR beta diversity measured per million T cells. Expanded clonotype changes were possibly confounded by unknown donor CMV status.

This clonotype was counted between two and nine times. Its specificity is not known. The length of the CDR3 is 22 residues. V was clipped by 1 base and J by 0 bases; unmatched bases: 21. The germline V gene has CDR1 DFQATT and CDR2 SNEGSKA (reference sequence). Isolation of PBMCs gave at least 6 million cells per sample. With a J-beta primer mix and a sample-barcoded 5' primer, a second PCR ran about 7 to 11 cycles. Individual samples furnished no less than 3 million CDR3-containing paired-end reads apiece. TCRdb reprocessed the 5' RACE reads with MiXCR, giving one entry per CDR3 protein. The sample carries some 1.1 million distinct CDR3 sequences, more than 30% recorded once.

The chain uses TRBV20-1 and TRBJ2-3; 11 nucleotides align to TRBD2. This receptor was obtained from a man aged 18 to 30 in good health. The sequenced sample was blood. The CDR3 reads CSARVGSELAGGPLYSTDTQYF. CDR3 DNA: TGCAGTGCTAGAGTGGGAAGCGAGCTAGCGGGGGGCCCCCTCTATAGCACAGATACGCAGTATTTT.